These T cell receptor beta chains were read from a single sample in a study of regulatory T cells in long-lasting Graves disease. TCRdb recomputed calls from the multiplex PCR reads with MiXCR, one row per CDR3 protein. This table holds about 240,000 distinct CDR3 sequences, around 20% found once. The sequencing used peripheral blood mononuclear cells (PBMCs), collected at new diagnosis, from a patient treated with antithyroid drugs. The receptors were sampled from a female donor with Graves disease. Both conserved end residues are part of each CDR3. D genes are given only for firm matches. Size is stated for part of the rows, as once, few or many counts, or as a class when the clone is expanded.

V	J	D	size	CDR3	DNA
TRBV19	TRBJ2-6	TRBD1	.	CASSRDRANSGANVLTF	TGTGCCAGTAGCCGGGACAGGGCCAACTCTGGGGCCAACGTCCTGACTTTC
TRBV7-2	TRBJ2-2	TRBD1	many	CASSLFPGTGGELNTGELFF	TGTGCCAGCAGCTTATTCCCCGGGACAGGGGGCGAACTGAACACCGGGGAGCTGTTTTTT
TRBV7-9	TRBJ2-3	TRBD2	once	CASSSEWDGLAGPDTQYF	TGTGCCAGCAGCTCAGAGTGGGACGGACTAGCGGGTCCGGATACGCAGTATTTT
TRBV15	TRBJ2-5	.	many	CATSRDLTGHETQYF	TGTGCCACCAGCAGAGATTTGACAGGACACGAGACCCAGTACTTC
TRBV27	TRBJ2-2	.	.	CASSLTPQPGEPFF	TGTGCCAGCAGTTTAACTCCCCAACCCGGGGAGCCGTTTTTT
TRBV12-5	TRBJ2-5	.	.	CASALDHQETQYF	TGTGCTAGTGCCCTAGACCACCAAGAGACCCAGTACTTC
TRBV28	TRBJ1-4	.	many	CASKWTVTNEKLFF	TGTGCCAGCAAGTGGACAGTGACTAATGAAAAACTGTTTTTT
TRBV20-1	TRBJ2-7	.	.	CSARAIGAYEQYF	TGCAGTGCTAGAGCTATAGGGGCCTACGAGCAGTACTTC
TRBV5-6	TRBJ2-1	.	many	CASSLGQGSHEQFF	TGTGCCAGCAGCTTGGGCCAGGGGTCCCATGAGCAGTTCTTC
TRBV5-1	TRBJ2-1	TRBD2	many	CASSPGLAGGYNEQFF	TGCGCCAGCAGCCCCGGACTAGCGGGGGGATACAATGAGCAGTTCTTC
TRBV27	TRBJ2-7	TRBD1	.	CASSFQPPGQGTPYEQYF	TGTGCCAGCAGTTTTCAACCTCCGGGACAGGGAACCCCCTACGAGCAGTACTTC
TRBV5-1	TRBJ2-5	.	.	CASTLNREETQYF	TGCGCCAGCACCCTAAACAGGGAAGAGACCCAGTACTTC
TRBV7-9	TRBJ1-2	.	few	CASSFQGTINGYTF	TGTGCCAGCAGCTTCCAGGGCACTATAAATGGCTACACCTTC
TRBV5-1	TRBJ1-3	.	.	CASSLNRERNTIYF	TGCGCCAGCAGCTTGAACAGAGAAAGAAACACCATATATTTT
TRBV11-2	TRBJ2-1	TRBD2	.	CASSLTLAGGPGVGFF	TGTGCCAGCAGCTTAACACTAGCGGGAGGGCCCGGTGTTGGGTTCTTC
TRBV2	TRBJ2-6	.	many	CASVTGANVLTF	TGTGCCAGCGTAACAGGGGCCAACGTCCTGACTTTC
TRBV20-1	TRBJ1-5	.	many	CSARDLGGNGKGQPQHF	TGCAGTGCTAGGGATCTGGGAGGGAACGGGAAGGGTCAGCCCCAGCATTTT
TRBV7-2	TRBJ1-2	TRBD1	many	CASSSTGTGVRGYTF	TGTGCCAGCAGCTCGACCGGGACAGGGGTACGGGGCTACACCTTC
TRBV18	TRBJ1-2	.	many	CASSPADLGDGYTF	TGTGCCAGCTCACCAGCCGATCTTGGGGATGGCTACACCTTC
TRBV4-3	TRBJ2-3	.	.	CASSQARRDTQYF	TGCGCCAGCAGCCAGGCTAGGAGGGATACGCAGTATTTT
TRBV20-1	TRBJ2-7	TRBD2	.	CSASGGLAGDLTYEQYF	TGCAGTGCTAGTGGGGGACTAGCGGGGGACTTAACCTACGAGCAGTACTTC
TRBV7-6	TRBJ2-3	.	many	CASSRLEYGNTDTQYF	TGTGCCAGCAGCCGCTTAGAGTACGGAAACACAGATACGCAGTATTTT
TRBV18	TRBJ1-3	.	few	CASSPPGRVTSGNTIYF	TGTGCCAGCTCACCACCGGGCAGGGTAACCTCTGGAAACACCATATATTTT
TRBV5-5	TRBJ1-5	TRBD1	many	CASSPEDRGGQPQHF	TGTGCCAGCAGCCCCGAGGACAGGGGAGGTCAGCCCCAGCATTTT